The 30 T cell receptor beta chains in this list originate from one sample, sequenced in a study of T cells after yellow fever vaccination. TCRdb itself ran the 5' RACE reads through MiXCR, one entry per CDR3 protein. The sample contains hundreds of thousands of distinct CDR3 sequences, 8% to 10% of which appear only once. Sample: PBMCs, taken on the day of the first yellow fever vaccination. The origin of the receptors is a man younger than 35 who received the YFV17D yellow fever vaccine.

This clonotype showed up many times. V and J are TRBV5-1 and TRBJ2-2; TRBD1 matches at 9 bases. The CDR3 consists of 15 residues. CDR1 is SGHRS and CDR2 is YFSETQ in the germline V gene. The V and J ends lost 3 bases and 4 bases, in that order; junction bases with no gene match: 4. Here the CDR3 reads CASSSGQGVTGELFF. The CDR3 DNA is TGCGCCAGCAGCTCGGGACAGGGAGTCACCGGGGAGCTGTTTTTT.

This clonotype has a count of ten or more. The chain combines TRBV7-8 with TRBJ2-1; D gene unclear. Germline CDR1 and CDR2: SGHVS and FQNEAQ. The V and J ends lost 1 base and 6 bases respectively, with 10 bases between them. CDR3 length: 14 residues. Here the CDR3 reads CASSLVGQSNEQFF. The CDR3 region has the DNA TGTGCCAGCAGCTTAGTAGGCCAGTCCAATGAGCAGTTCTTC.

There are a few counts of this clonotype. The gene calls are TRBV18 and TRBJ2-3, with D maybe TRBD2 (5 bases). V was cut by 5 bases and J by 6 bases, with 15 bases left in between. Germline CDR1 KGHSH, CDR2 LQKENI. The CDR3 extends over 14 amino acids. DNA for the CDR3: TGTGCCAGCTCATCGACGGTCGGCGGGGATACGCAGTATTTT. It yields the protein CASSSTVGGDTQYF.

The sample holds a few counts of this clonotype. CDR3 coding DNA: TGTGCCAGCAGTTTTCTGGGGGATGATGGCTACACCTTC. Translated: CASSFLGDDGYTF. This chain links TRBV12-3 or TRBV12-4 with TRBJ1-2; tentative D call: TRBD1 (5 bases). CDR3 length: 13 amino acids. Trimming cost V 3 bases and J 6 bases, with 11 bases left between them.

This clonotype was counted only a few times. The chain joins TRBV9 to TRBJ2-5; no reliable D call. This CDR3 is 13 amino acids long. The V gene's germline CDR1 is SGDLS and CDR2 YYNGEE. Trimming cost V 2 bases and J 5 bases, with 10 bases left between them. This chain's CDR3 is CASSVVLGETQYF. The CDR3 nucleotides are TGTGCCAGCAGCGTCGTCTTAGGGGAGACCCAGTACTTC.

The gene calls are TRBV5-5 and TRBJ2-7; D is unclear. V was clipped by 1 base and J by 0 bases, with 5 bases between them. Looked up from germline, CDR1 is SGHKS and CDR2 is YYEKEE (reference sequence). The CDR3 has 13 amino acids. CDR3 region: CASSLRSSYEQYV. The CDR3 bases are TGTGCCAGCAGCTTGCGAAGCTCCTACGAGCAGTACGTC.

The chain has TRBV4-1 and TRBJ1-1, with TRBD1 matching over 8 bases. The CDR3 extends over 15 amino acids. J gave up 7 bases and V 1 base, and 8 bases lay outside the gene matches. The germline V gene has CDR1 MGHRA and CDR2 YSYEKL. CDR3 amino acids: CASSQAGTGNYEAFF. The CDR3 DNA follows: TGCGCCAGCAGCCAAGCAGGGACAGGAAACTATGAAGCTTTCTTT.

This chain joins TRBV18 and TRBJ2-5; D may correspond to TRBD1 or TRBD2 (5 bases each). The CDR3 covers 14 residues. The germline V gene has CDR1 KGHSH and CDR2 LQKENI. The V end lost 3 bases, the J end lost 1 base, and 9 bases lay between the germline ends. DNA for the CDR3: TGTGCCAGCTCACCGGGGCGGGTCCAAGAGACCCAGTACTTC. This gives the protein CASSPGRVQETQYF. Full variable domain (missing parts from reference TRBV18 and TRBJ2-5): NAGVMQNPRHLVRRRGQEARLRCSPMKGHSHVYWYRQLPEEGLKFMVYLQKENIIDESGMPKERFSAEFPKEGPSILRIQQVVRGDSAAYFCASSPGRVQETQYFGPGTRLLVL.

The CDR3 DNA sequence: TGTGCCAGCAGCGCAGGTTTCACCGGGGAGCTGTTTTTT. It is translated as CASSAGFTGELFF. J is TRBJ2-2 and V is TRBV5-6; D is unclear. Germline CDR1 reads SGHDT; CDR2 reads YYEEEE. The CDR3 consists of 13 residues. V shed 4 bases and J shed 4 bases, with 8 bases lying between them. Filled out from reference TRBV5-6 and TRBJ2-2, the complete variable domain reads DAGVTQSPTHLIKTRGQQVTLRCSPKSGHDTVSWYQQALGQGPQFIFQYYEEEERQRGNFPDRFSGHQFPNYSSELNVNALLLGDSALYLCASSAGFTGELFFGEGSRLTVL.

This clonotype has a handful of counts. The rearrangement links TRBV6-1 to TRBJ2-5; 7 positions agree with TRBD1. Trimming took 6 bases from V and 4 from J; bases not matched to a gene: 11. The germline V gene has CDR1 MNHNS and CDR2 SASEGT. This CDR3 comprises 15 residues. CDR3: CASRGGTRGRETQYF. The CDR3 nucleotides read TGTGCCAGCAGAGGGGGCACGCGCGGTCGAGAGACCCAGTACTTC.

This clonotype was seen a single time. CDR3 in amino acids: CSAREAVTDTQYF. The CDR3 nucleotides read TGCAGTGCTAGAGAGGCGGTAACAGATACGCAGTATTTT. The rearrangement links TRBV20-1 to TRBJ2-3; D is uncertain. V shed 0 bases and J shed 3 bases, with 7 bases lying between them. There are 13 residues in the CDR3. The germline gives CDR1 DFQATT, CDR2 SNEGSKA (reference sequence).

This chain connects TRBV2 to TRBJ1-6; weak D call: TRBD1 (5 bases). CDR1 is SNHLY, CDR2 FYNNEI, per germline. CDR3 length equals 14 residues. Trimming shortened V by 6 bases and J by 10 bases, and 16 bases separated the two germline ends. The DNA for the CDR3 is TGTGCCAGCAGCCCCGACAGAAGGGACTCACCCCTCCACTTT. It is translated as CASSPDRRDSPLHF.

This chain connects TRBV2 to TRBJ1-2, with D possibly matching TRBD1 (5 bases). The V gene lost 1 base and the J gene lost 5 bases, with 14 bases spanning the gap. CDR1 and CDR2 from the germline V gene are SNHLY and FYNNEI. The CDR3 is 15 residues long. The CDR3 loop reads CASSEVRGEEYGYTF. The CDR3, as DNA: TGTGCCAGCAGTGAAGTAAGGGGAGAAGAGTATGGCTACACCTTC.

The chain employs TRBV19 and TRBJ1-5; 7 bases align to TRBD1. This CDR3 spans 16 amino acids. Germline V gene lookup returns CDR1 LNHDA and CDR2 SQIVND (reference sequence). Germline trimming cut 4 bases from V and 7 bases from J; bases unmatched to any gene: 13. DNA of the CDR3: TGTGCCAGTAGTAGGGTTCGGGACAGCCTGGGCCAGCCCCAGCATTTT. Translating it yields CASSRVRDSLGQPQHF.

This clonotype was found a few times. J is TRBJ1-1 and V is TRBV5-1; TRBD1 might be the D (5 bases). The CDR3 loop spans 13 amino acids. V was cut by 6 bases and J by 5 bases, with 14 bases left in between. The germline gives CDR1 SGHRS, CDR2 YFSETQ. The CDR3 reads CASKLGVDTEAFF. CDR3 sequence (DNA): TGCGCCAGCAAATTAGGGGTCGATACTGAAGCTTTCTTT.

The chain joins TRBV4-3 to TRBJ2-2; tentatively, D is TRBD2 (6 bases). Trimming shortened V by 0 bases and J by 7 bases, and 12 bases separated the two germline ends. This CDR3 has 15 residues. Germline V gives CDR1 LGHNA, CDR2 YSLEER. The CDR3 DNA follows: TGCGCCAGCAGCCAAGAACGCGGGGCGTACGGGGAGCTGTTTTTT. Amino acid sequence: CASSQERGAYGELFF.

This clonotype has just a few counts. The V and J genes are TRBV12-3 or TRBV12-4 and TRBJ2-3; the D is unclear. V was trimmed by 6 bases and J by 6 bases, leaving 13 bases between them. CDR3 length: 13 residues. The CDR3 reads CASSKNWVDTQYF. CDR3 coding DNA: TGTGCCAGCAGCAAAAATTGGGTCGATACGCAGTATTTT.

This chain joins TRBV5-1 and TRBJ2-2; TRBD1 might be the D (6 bases). The V and J ends lost 4 bases and 0 bases respectively, with 10 bases between them. The CDR3 is made up of 15 amino acids. Looked up from germline, CDR1 is SGHRS and CDR2 is YFSETQ. In nucleotides, the CDR3 is TGCGCCAGCAGCCAGGACAGCTCGAACACCGGGGAGCTGTTTTTT. The encoded protein is CASSQDSSNTGELFF.

DNA for the CDR3: TGTGCCAGCAGTTATCGTACACCCGGCAAAAACATTCAGTACTTC. Translation gives CASSYRTPGKNIQYF. The rearrangement joins TRBV6-5 to TRBJ2-4; no reliable D call. V shed 3 bases and J shed 3 bases, with 12 bases lying between them. This CDR3 has 15 residues. Germline CDR1 and CDR2: MNHEY and SVGAGI.

This clonotype was observed a handful of times. The chain joins TRBV20-1 to TRBJ2-3, with D perhaps being TRBD1 or TRBD2 (5 bases each). Germline V gene sequence: CDR1 DFQATT, CDR2 SNEGSKA (reference sequence). V was pared by 3 bases and J by 7 bases, with 17 bases between. The length of the CDR3 is 14 residues. CDR3 residues: CSARLLESGHTQYF. The CDR3 DNA is TGCAGTGCTAGGTTATTGGAATCGGGACATACGCAGTATTTT.

The table lists this clonotype with many counts. The chain carries TRBV29-1 and TRBJ2-5, with 9 bases aligning to TRBD1. The CDR3 runs 12 residues. From germline, CDR1 is SQVTM and CDR2 ANQGSEA. V lost 6 bases, J lost 4 bases, and 3 bases stayed unmatched. The DNA for the CDR3 is TGCAGCGTAGAGGACAGGGGAGAGACCCAGTACTTC. Its protein is CSVEDRGETQYF.

V usage is TRBV5-6 and J usage is TRBJ1-2, with TRBD1 as a possible D gene (5 bases). The CDR3 runs 14 residues. The V gene lost 1 base and the J gene lost 7 bases, with 14 bases spanning the gap. CDR1 and CDR2 (germline): SGHDT, YYEEEE. This CDR3 is CASSLRGGASGYTF. As DNA, the CDR3 is TGTGCCAGCAGCTTGCGTGGGGGAGCAAGTGGCTACACCTTC.

The chain recombines TRBV5-1 with TRBJ2-2; 7 bases are shared with TRBD2. CDR1 and CDR2 from the germline V gene are SGHRS and YFSETQ. V trimming: 4 bases; J trimming: 6 bases; junction bases outside the gene matches: 18. The CDR3 has 18 residues. CDR3 DNA sequence: TGCGCCAGCAGCGCACCACGTGGGGGGGTCTTCGTTCCCGGGGAGCTGTTTTTT. As protein: CASSAPRGGVFVPGELFF.

This clonotype was observed a handful of times. The chain is built from TRBV7-9 and TRBJ1-2; D is unclear. The V gene lost 3 bases and the J gene lost 7 bases, with 15 bases spanning the gap. This CDR3 is built from 14 residues. Germline CDR1 is SEHNR and CDR2 is FQNEAQ (reference sequence). The CDR3 here is CASSFAVQLAGYTF. The CDR3 coding sequence is TGTGCCAGCAGCTTTGCGGTACAGTTGGCTGGCTACACCTTC.

This CDR3 is CATSENSNYGYTF. In nucleotides, the CDR3 is TGTGCCACCAGTGAGAACAGCAACTATGGCTACACCTTC. The rearrangement joins TRBV24-1 to TRBJ1-2; D gene ambiguous. Germline-derived CDR1 and CDR2 are KGHDR and SFDVKD. V lost 4 bases and J 2 bases, leaving 7 bases between the germline ends. The CDR3 is 13 residues long.

In this sample, this clonotype turned up a few times. The chain carries TRBV5-4 and TRBJ2-5; 8 nucleotides match TRBD1. In germline, CDR1 is SGHNT, CDR2 YYREEE (reference sequence). There are 14 residues in the CDR3. Trimming removed 3 bases from V and 5 bases from J; junction bases left unmatched: 6. CDR3 sequence reads: CASSSPGGLETQYF. For the CDR3, the DNA is TGTGCCAGCAGCTCCCCAGGGGGCTTGGAGACCCAGTACTTC.

This clonotype was counted a few times. The chain is built from TRBV7-8 and TRBJ1-1, with D tentatively TRBD1 (6 bases). Trimming removed 5 bases at V and 1 base at J, with 14 bases between. This CDR3 has 15 residues. The V gene's germline CDR1 is SGHVS and CDR2 FQNEAQ. The DNA of the CDR3 is TGTGCCAGCAGCCCACCCCAGGGGAGGAACACTGAAGCTTTCTTT. Translating it yields CASSPPQGRNTEAFF. Variable domain in full (rest from reference TRBV7-8 and TRBJ1-1): GAGVSQSPRYKVAKRGQDVALRCDPISGHVSLFWYQQALGQGPEFLTYFQNEAQLDKSGLPSDRFFAERPEGSVSTLKIQRTQQEDSAVYLCASSPPQGRNTEAFFGQGTRLTVV.

The genes are TRBV3-1 and TRBJ2-3; the match to TRBD1 covers 9 bases. CDR1 and CDR2 (germline): LGHDT, YNNKEL (reference sequence). The CDR3 length is 16 residues. V trimming: 1 base; J trimming: 5 bases; junction bases outside the gene matches: 7. CDR3 nucleotides: TGTGCCAGCAGCCAAGCAGGGACAGGGTGGAAAGATACGCAGTATTTT. This sequence encodes CASSQAGTGWKDTQYF.

The rearrangement links TRBV20-1 to TRBJ2-7; TRBD2 matches at 10 bases. V was pared by 1 base and J by 2 bases, with 5 bases of the junction left unmatched. Germline CDR1 DFQATT, CDR2 SNEGSKA (reference sequence). This CDR3 comprises 15 residues. This CDR3 reads CSARVAGGQTYEQYV. The CDR3 bases are TGCAGTGCTAGAGTAGCGGGGGGCCAAACCTACGAGCAGTACGTC.

This clonotype has a handful of counts. The chain uses TRBV6-5 and TRBJ1-1, with D possibly matching TRBD1 (6 bases). This CDR3 spans 15 amino acids. V shed 0 bases and J shed 0 bases, with 8 bases lying between them. CDR1 and CDR2 from the germline V gene are MNHEY and SVGAGI. CDR3 DNA: TGTGCCAGCAGTTACTCGGGGACATTGAACACTGAAGCTTTCTTT. This gives the protein CASSYSGTLNTEAFF.